The 21 T cell receptor beta chains in this list originate from one sample, sequenced in a study of T cells in Graves' hyperthyroidism and ophthalmopathy (dated by TCRdb to between 2019 and 2020). The library was produced with multiplex PCR. The sample was run on an Illumina HiSeq 2000. The TCR beta CDR3 regions were amplified from the RNA transcripts. For the first round of RT-PCR on the TCR CDR3, the HTBI primer set was used together with the Qiagen OneStep RT-PCR kit. The public sequencing data were trimmed at Q25 with fastp and processed into clonotypes with MiXCR by TCRdb, which kept only in-frame beta chains. When rows share a CDR3 protein, they turn into one entry using the most common DNA and genes. The table for this sample lists 500,000 to 600,000 distinct CDR3 sequences; 40% to 50% of them were counted only once. Clones ranked in the top ten supply around 47% of the sample. The specimen sequenced was peripheral blood or thyroid tissue (not recorded which). All receptors come from an adult woman with Graves' disease, either hyperthyroidism or ophthalmopathy (not recorded which).

The V call is TRBV20-1, the J call TRBJ2-7; D is unresolved. This CDR3 has 11 amino acids. The V end lost 7 bases, the J end lost 2 bases, and 9 bases lay between the germline ends. Germline V lookup: CDR1 DFQATT, CDR2 SNEGSKA (reference sequence). CDR3 DNA: TGCAGTGTGAGACTTACCTACGAGCAGTACTTC. Translated, it gives CSVRLTYEQYF.

The rearrangement links TRBV2 to TRBJ2-7, with 8 bases lining up with TRBD2. Per germline, CDR1 SNHLY and CDR2 FYNNEI. V shed 3 bases and J 3 bases; nucleotides not matched to a gene: 4. The CDR3 has 14 residues. CDR3 protein: CASSDEAGVYEQYF. Written as DNA, the CDR3 is TGTGCCAGCAGTGACGAAGCGGGAGTCTACGAGCAGTACTTC.

The chain couples TRBV10-3 to TRBJ1-1, with 7 bases lining up with TRBD1. The J segment lost 2 bases and the V segment lost 4 bases, leaving 7 bases of the junction unmatched. CDR1 is ENHRY and CDR2 is SYGVKD in the germline V gene. The CDR3 spans 15 residues. CDR3 region: CAISAQGQVNTEAFF. The CDR3, as DNA: TGTGCCATCAGTGCCCAAGGACAGGTCAACACTGAAGCTTTCTTT.

The chain recombines TRBV7-2 with TRBJ2-3, with 9 bases lining up with TRBD2. This CDR3 is 18 amino acids long. Germline V gene lookup returns CDR1 SGHTA and CDR2 FQGNSA. Trimming removed 0 bases from V and 3 bases from J; junction bases left unmatched: 10. The chain's CDR3 is CASSLAGGRAGLTDTQYF. CDR3 DNA: TGTGCCAGCAGCTTAGCCGGCGGGAGGGCCGGATTGACAGATACGCAGTATTTT.

The V gene is TRBV10-1, the J gene TRBJ2-2; tentative D call: TRBD2 (5 bases). The CDR3 contains 14 residues. Germline loops: CDR1 WNHNN, CDR2 SYGVQD (reference sequence). With 3 bases removed from V and 7 bases from J, the gap between germline ends came to 12 bases. CDR3 in DNA: TGCGCCAGCAGTGACCCGCCCGAGGGCGGGGAGCTGTTTTTT. Translated, it gives CASSDPPEGGELFF.

This clonotype came up a few times. The chain joins TRBV5-1 to TRBJ2-7, with D tentatively TRBD1 or TRBD2 (5 bases each). The V gene lost 0 bases and the J gene lost 3 bases, with 19 bases spanning the gap. Germline V gene data show CDR1 as SGHRS and CDR2 as YFSETQ. This CDR3 contains 17 residues. Here the CDR3 reads CASSLGRDGRSDYEQYF. CDR3 nucleotides: TGCGCCAGCAGCTTGGGCCGGGACGGCCGATCCGACTACGAGCAGTACTTC.

This sequence joins TRBV7-9 and TRBJ2-7, with 8 bases aligning to TRBD2. V lost 5 bases to trimming and J lost 2 bases; unmatched junction nucleotides: 8. The CDR3 covers 15 residues. Germline CDR1 SEHNR, CDR2 FQNEAQ (reference sequence). CDR3 sequence (DNA): TGTGCCAGCAGCCCTAGCGGGCCTGTTCCCTACGAGCAGTACTTC. This sequence encodes CASSPSGPVPYEQYF.

Ten or more counts support this clonotype. V gene TRBV7-2 combines with J gene TRBJ1-4; D might be TRBD1 (5 bases). The germline CDR1 and CDR2 sequences are SGHTA and FQGNSA. V lost 5 bases and J lost 7, with 11 bases in between. There are 13 residues in the CDR3. CDR3 residues: CASSKTDTEKLFF. The CDR3 DNA reads TGTGCCAGCAGCAAGACAGATACTGAAAAACTGTTTTTT. Full variable domain (outside the CDR3, taken from reference TRBV7-2 and TRBJ1-4): GAGVSQSPSNKVTEKGKDVELRCDPISGHTALYWYRQSLGQGLEFLIYFQGNSAPDKSGLPSDRFSAERTGGSVSTLTIQRTQQEDSAVYLCASSKTDTEKLFFGSGTQLSVL.

The DNA for the CDR3 is TGCAGCGTTGAGATCACGGGGGGGAAAAATGAAAAACTGTTTTTT. Translated, it gives CSVEITGGKNEKLFF. The J gene is TRBJ1-4, the V gene TRBV29-1, with D perhaps matching TRBD1 (5 bases). The V and J ends lost 3 bases and 5 bases respectively, with 16 bases between them. There are 15 residues in the CDR3. Germline V gene lookup returns CDR1 SQVTM and CDR2 ANQGSEA.

This chain joins TRBV5-6 and TRBJ1-6; D possibly corresponds to TRBD1 (6 bases). This CDR3 has 14 amino acids. Germline V gene sequence: CDR1 SGHDT, CDR2 YYEEEE. Trimming pared 5 bases from V and 8 bases from J, leaving 14 bases between. The CDR3 region is CASRTGTQYSPLHF. CDR3 DNA: TGTGCCAGCAGAACCGGGACACAATATTCACCCCTCCACTTT.

With regard to this clonotype: An end of the junction does not agree with germline; a read error may underlie this. The rearrangement joins TRBV2 to TRBJ1-2; D not resolved. Germline V gene data show CDR1 as SNHLY and CDR2 as FYNNEI. This CDR3 has 12 residues. The CDR3 bases are TGTGCCACCAGTGCGGGCTTCAGGGGCTACACCTTC. Translated: CATSAGFRGYTF.

This rearrangement joins TRBV10-2 to TRBJ1-5; 11 bases map to TRBD1. CDR1 and CDR2 from the germline V gene are WSHSY and SAAADI. This CDR3 region has 14 residues. V gave up 9 bases and J gave up 5 bases; unmatched junction bases: 6. The CDR3 loop is CASRGQGDHQPQHF. DNA of the CDR3: TGCGCCAGTCGGGGACAGGGGGATCATCAGCCCCAGCATTTT.

The sample holds many counts of this clonotype. The chain employs TRBV6-1 and TRBJ2-7, with unresolved D. There are 12 residues in the CDR3. The V end lost 2 bases, the J end lost 3 bases, and 5 bases lay between the germline ends. Germline V gene sequence: CDR1 MNHNS, CDR2 SASEGT. The CDR3 nucleotides are TGTGCCAGCAGTGAACAGAACTACGAGCAGTACTTC. Amino acids: CASSEQNYEQYF.

The chain combines TRBV20-1 with TRBJ1-5; no definite D call. The germline CDR1 and CDR2 sequences are DFQATT and SNEGSKA (reference sequence). The CDR3 has 16 amino acids. Trimming cost V 3 bases and J 10 bases, with 25 bases left between them. CDR3 nucleotide sequence: TGCAGTGCTAGTTCTTGGGCCCCTGTGATATCAGAACCCCAGCATTTT. Its translation is CSASSWAPVISEPQHF.

This clonotype was counted ten times or more. The rearrangement joins TRBV4-3 to TRBJ2-5; no definite D call. Trimming pared 1 base from V and 1 base from J, leaving 7 bases between. CDR1 LGHNA and CDR2 YSLEER come from the germline V gene. This CDR3 comprises 14 residues. CDR3 protein: CASSQGSAQETQYF. CDR3 DNA: TGCGCCAGCAGCCAAGGGTCCGCCCAAGAGACCCAGTACTTC.

In the case of this clonotype: Relative to the germline gene, one junction end is altered; a read error may explain this. The J gene is TRBJ1-5, the V gene TRBV7-6; D is unclear. Germline CDR1 and CDR2: SGHVS and FNYEAQ. CDR3 length equals 13 residues. CDR3 DNA sequence: TGTGCCAGCAGCTGGAGGTTCAATCAGCACCAGCATTTT. Its protein is CASSWRFNQHQHF.

There are a few counts of this clonotype. The genes are TRBV28 and TRBJ1-1; no clear D gene. The CDR3 runs 11 residues. Germline lookup yields CDR1 MDHEN and CDR2 SYDVKM. The V end was cut by 10 bases, the J end by 1 base, with 7 bases between. CDR3 in DNA: TGTGCCACCCGTTCGAACACTGAAGCTTTCTTT. It yields the protein CATRSNTEAFF.

This clonotype was seen ten or more times. This chain uses TRBV6-2 or TRBV6-3 with TRBJ1-5; TRBD1 might be the D (6 bases). CDR3 length: 13 residues. The germline V and J ends were trimmed by 6 bases and 7 bases, with 13 bases remaining between them. The germline V gene has CDR1 MNHEY and CDR2 SVGEGT. The CDR3 is CASSDQGRQPQHF. Written as DNA, the CDR3 is TGTGCCAGCAGCGACCAGGGGAGGCAGCCCCAGCATTTT.

The DNA of the CDR3 is TGCAGTGTGGTCAGGGGGCGGATCTGGAATCAGCCCCAGCATTTT. It translates to CSVVRGRIWNQPQHF. The chain couples TRBV20-1 to TRBJ1-5, with TRBD1 matching 8 bases. The CDR3 length is 15 residues. The junction had 12 bases not matched to a gene; V was cut back by 7 bases and J by 4 bases. CDR1 DFQATT and CDR2 SNEGSKA come from the germline V gene (reference sequence).

This clonotype has more than one count but fewer than ten. This rearrangement joins TRBV7-8 to TRBJ2-5; tentatively, D is TRBD1 (6 bases). The V end was cut by 4 bases, the J end by 0 bases, with 18 bases between. This CDR3 has 17 amino acids. Germline V gives CDR1 SGHVS, CDR2 FQNEAQ. This CDR3 reads CASSYLWGRDNQETQYF. DNA of the CDR3: TGTGCCAGCAGCTACCTTTGGGGCCGGGACAACCAAGAGACCCAGTACTTC.

The chain has TRBV6-2 or TRBV6-3 and TRBJ2-7; no reliable D call. V was trimmed by 0 bases and J by 6 bases, leaving 3 bases between them. Germline CDR1 reads MNHEY; CDR2 reads SVGEGT. The length of the CDR3 is 11 residues. The CDR3 is CASSYSIEQYF. As DNA, the CDR3 is TGTGCCAGCAGTTACTCGATCGAGCAGTACTTC.